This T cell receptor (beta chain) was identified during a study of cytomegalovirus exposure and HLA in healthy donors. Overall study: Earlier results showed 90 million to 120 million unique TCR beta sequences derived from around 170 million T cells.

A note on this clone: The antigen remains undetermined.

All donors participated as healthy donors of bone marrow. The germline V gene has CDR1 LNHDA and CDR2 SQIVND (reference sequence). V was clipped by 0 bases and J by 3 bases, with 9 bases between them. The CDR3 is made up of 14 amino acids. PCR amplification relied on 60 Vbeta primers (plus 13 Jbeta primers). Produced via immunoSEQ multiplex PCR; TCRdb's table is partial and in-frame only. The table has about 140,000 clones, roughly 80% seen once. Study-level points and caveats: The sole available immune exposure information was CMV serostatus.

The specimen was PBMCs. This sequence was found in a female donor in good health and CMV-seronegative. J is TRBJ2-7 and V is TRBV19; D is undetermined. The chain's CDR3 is CASSIEEKGYEQYF. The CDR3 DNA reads TGTGCCAGTAGTATAGAGGAGAAAGGCTACGAGCAGTACTTC.